This T cell receptor beta chain was documented in a study of beta chain features in type 1 diabetes. Study in general: Summed over all samples, the examined sorted cells came to some 99 million.

This CDR3 contains 14 residues. CDR1 and CDR2 from the germline V gene are LGHNA and YNFKEQ. V was clipped by 0 bases and J by 5 bases; unmatched bases: 4. Investigators reverse transcribed all isolated RNA, so they sequenced expressed TCRB transcripts. Clones were sequenced by immunoSEQ multiplex PCR, and TCRdb holds only the in-frame ones, with some missing. The table has about 220,000 clones, about 11% seen once. The purity of all sorted populations exceeded 98%. The table lists this clone with a few counts. The material sequenced was central memory CD4+ T cells from blood. This sequence originates from a man in his late teens or twenties in good health. The V gene is TRBV4-2, the J gene TRBJ2-7; 7 nucleotides line up with TRBD2. The CDR3 reads CASSQEEREDEQYF. The CDR3 nucleotides read TGTGCCAGCAGCCAAGAAGAGCGGGAAGACGAGCAGTACTTC.